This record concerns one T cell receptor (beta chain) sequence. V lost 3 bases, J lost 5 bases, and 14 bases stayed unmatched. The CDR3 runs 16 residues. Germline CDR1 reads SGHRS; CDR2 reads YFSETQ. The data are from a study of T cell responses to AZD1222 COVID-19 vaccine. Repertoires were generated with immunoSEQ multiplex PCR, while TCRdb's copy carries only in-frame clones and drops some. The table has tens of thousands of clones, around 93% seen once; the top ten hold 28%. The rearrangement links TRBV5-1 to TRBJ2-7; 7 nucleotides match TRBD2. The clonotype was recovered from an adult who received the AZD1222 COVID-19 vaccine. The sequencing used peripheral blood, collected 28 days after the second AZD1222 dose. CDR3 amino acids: CASSSLFGRENHEQYF. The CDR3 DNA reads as TGCGCCAGCAGCTCCCTGTTTGGGCGGGAGAACCACGAGCAGTACTTC. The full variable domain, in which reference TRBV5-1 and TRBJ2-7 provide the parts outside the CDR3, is KAGVTQTPRYLIKTRGQQVTLSCSPISGHRSVSWYQQTPGQGLQFLFEYFSETQRNKGNFPGRFSGRQFSNSRSEMNVSTLELGDSALYLCASSSLFGRENHEQYFGPGTRLTVT.